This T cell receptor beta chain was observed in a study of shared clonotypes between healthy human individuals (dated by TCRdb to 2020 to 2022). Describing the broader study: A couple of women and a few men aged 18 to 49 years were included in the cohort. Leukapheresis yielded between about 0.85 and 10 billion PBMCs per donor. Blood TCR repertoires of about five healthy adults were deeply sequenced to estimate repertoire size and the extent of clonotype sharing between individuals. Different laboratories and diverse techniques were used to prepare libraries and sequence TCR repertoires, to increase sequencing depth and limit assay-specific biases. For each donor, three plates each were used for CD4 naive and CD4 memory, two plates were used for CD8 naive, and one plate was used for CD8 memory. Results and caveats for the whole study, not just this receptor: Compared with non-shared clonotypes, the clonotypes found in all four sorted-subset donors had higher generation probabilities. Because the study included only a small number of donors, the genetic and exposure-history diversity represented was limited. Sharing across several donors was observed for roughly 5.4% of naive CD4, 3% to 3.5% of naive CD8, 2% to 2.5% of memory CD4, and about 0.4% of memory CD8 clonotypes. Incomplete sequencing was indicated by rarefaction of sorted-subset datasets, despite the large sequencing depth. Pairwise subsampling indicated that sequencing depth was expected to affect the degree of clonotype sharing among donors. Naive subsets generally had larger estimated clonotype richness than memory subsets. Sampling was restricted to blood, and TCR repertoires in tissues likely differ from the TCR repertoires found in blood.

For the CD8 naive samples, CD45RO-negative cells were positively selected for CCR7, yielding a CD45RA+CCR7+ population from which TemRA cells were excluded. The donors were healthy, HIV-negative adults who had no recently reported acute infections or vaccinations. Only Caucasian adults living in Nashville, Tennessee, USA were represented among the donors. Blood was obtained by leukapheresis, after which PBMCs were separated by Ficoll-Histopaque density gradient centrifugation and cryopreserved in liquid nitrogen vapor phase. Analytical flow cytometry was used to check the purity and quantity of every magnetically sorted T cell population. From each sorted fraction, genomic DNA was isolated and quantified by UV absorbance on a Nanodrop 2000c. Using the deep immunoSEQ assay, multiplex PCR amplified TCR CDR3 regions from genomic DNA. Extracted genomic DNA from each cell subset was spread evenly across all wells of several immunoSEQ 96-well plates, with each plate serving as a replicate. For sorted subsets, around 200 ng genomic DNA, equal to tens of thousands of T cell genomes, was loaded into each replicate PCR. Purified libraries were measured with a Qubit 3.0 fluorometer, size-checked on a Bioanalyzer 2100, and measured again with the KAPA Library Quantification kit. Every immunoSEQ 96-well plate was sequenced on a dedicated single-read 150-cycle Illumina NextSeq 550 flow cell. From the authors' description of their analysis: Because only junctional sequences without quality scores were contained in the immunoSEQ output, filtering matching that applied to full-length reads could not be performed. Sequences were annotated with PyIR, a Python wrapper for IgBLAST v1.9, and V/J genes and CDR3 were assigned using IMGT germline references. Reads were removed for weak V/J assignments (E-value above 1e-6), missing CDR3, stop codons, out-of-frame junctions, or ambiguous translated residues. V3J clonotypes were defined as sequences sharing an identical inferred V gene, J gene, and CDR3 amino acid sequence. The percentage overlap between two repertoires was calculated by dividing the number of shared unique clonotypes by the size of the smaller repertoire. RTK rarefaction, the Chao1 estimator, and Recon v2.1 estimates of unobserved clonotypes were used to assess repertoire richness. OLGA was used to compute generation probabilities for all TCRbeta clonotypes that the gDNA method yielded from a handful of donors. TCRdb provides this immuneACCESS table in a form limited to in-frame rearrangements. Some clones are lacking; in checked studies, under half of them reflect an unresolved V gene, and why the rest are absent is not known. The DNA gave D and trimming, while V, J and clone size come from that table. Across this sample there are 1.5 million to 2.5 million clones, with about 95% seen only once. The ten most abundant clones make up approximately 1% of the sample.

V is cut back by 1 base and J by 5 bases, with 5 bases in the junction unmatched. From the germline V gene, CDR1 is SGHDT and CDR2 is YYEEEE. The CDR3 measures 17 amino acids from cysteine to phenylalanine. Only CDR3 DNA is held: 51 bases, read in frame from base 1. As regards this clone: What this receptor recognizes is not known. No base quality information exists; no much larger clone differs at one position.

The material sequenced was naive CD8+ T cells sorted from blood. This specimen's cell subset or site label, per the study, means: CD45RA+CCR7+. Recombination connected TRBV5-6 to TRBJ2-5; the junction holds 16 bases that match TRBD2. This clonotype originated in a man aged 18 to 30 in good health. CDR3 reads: CASSLPTGLAGGETQYF. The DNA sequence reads TGTGCCAGCAGCTTGCCGACGGGACTAGCGGGAGGGGAGACCCAGTACTTC.